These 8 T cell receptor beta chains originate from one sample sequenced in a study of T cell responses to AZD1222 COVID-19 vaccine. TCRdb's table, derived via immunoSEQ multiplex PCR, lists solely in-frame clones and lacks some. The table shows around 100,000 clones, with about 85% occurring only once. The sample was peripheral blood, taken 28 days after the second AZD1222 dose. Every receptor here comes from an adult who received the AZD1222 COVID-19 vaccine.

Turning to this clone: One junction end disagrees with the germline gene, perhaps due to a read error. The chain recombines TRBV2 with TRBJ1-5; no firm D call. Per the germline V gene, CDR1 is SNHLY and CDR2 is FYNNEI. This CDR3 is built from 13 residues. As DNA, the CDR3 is TGTGCCAGCAGCGAAGACTTGAATCAGCCCCAGCATTTT. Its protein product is CASSEDLNQPQHF.

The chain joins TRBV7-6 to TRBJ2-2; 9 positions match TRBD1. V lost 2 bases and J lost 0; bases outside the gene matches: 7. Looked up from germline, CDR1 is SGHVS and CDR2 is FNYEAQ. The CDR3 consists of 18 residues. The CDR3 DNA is TGTGCCAGCAGCTTAAGGGGACAGGGCCCGACGAACACCGGGGAGCTGTTTTTT. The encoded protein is CASSLRGQGPTNTGELFF.

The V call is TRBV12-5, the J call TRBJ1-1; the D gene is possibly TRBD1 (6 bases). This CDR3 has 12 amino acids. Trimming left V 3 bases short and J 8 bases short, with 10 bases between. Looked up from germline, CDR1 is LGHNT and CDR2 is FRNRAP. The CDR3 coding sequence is TGTGCTAGTGGTTTTCTGGGGACAGAAGCTTTCTTT. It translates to CASGFLGTEAFF.

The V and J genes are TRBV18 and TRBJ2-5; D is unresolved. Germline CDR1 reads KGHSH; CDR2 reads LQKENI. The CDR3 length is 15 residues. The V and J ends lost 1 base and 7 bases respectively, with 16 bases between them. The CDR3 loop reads CASSPRNDNRRTQYF. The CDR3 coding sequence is TGTGCCAGCTCACCACGGAATGATAACCGGCGGACCCAGTACTTC.

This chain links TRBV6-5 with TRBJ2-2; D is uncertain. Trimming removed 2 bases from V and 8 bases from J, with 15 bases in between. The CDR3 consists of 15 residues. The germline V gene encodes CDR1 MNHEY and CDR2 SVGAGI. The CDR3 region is CASSYDMGLEGELFF. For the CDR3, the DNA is TGTGCCAGCAGTTACGATATGGGTTTGGAGGGGGAGCTGTTTTTT.

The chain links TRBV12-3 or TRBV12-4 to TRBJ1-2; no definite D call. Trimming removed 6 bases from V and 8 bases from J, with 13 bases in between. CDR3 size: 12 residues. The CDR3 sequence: CASRTSRFGYTF. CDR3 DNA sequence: TGTGCCAGCAGGACCTCGAGGTTCGGCTACACCTTC.

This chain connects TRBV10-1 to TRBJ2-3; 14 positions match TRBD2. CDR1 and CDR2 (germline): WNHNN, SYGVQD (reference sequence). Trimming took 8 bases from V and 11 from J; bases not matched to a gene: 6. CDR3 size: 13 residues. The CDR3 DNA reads TGCGCCAGCGCGACTAGCGGGAGGGCCCGGCAGTATTTT. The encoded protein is CASATSGRARQYF.

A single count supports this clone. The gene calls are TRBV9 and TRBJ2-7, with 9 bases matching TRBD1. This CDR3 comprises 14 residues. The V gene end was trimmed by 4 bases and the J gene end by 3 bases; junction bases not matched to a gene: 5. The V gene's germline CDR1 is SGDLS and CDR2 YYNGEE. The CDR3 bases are TGTGCCAGCAGCCTTTGGGACAGGGACTACGAGCAGTACTTC. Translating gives CASSLWDRDYEQYF.